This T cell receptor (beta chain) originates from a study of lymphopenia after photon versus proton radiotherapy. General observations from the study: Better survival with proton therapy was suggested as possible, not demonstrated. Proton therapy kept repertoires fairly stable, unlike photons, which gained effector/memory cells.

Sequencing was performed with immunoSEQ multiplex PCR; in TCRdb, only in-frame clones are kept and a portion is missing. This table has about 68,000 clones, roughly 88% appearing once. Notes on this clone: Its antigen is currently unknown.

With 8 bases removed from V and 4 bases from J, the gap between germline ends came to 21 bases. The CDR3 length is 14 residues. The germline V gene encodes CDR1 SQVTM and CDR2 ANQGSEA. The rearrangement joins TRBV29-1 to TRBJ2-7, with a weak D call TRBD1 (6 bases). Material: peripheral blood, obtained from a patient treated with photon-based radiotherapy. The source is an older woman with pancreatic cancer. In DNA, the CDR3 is TGCAGCTACCAGGGGTCCCCGGCGGTGTACGAGCAGTACTTC. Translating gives CSYQGSPAVYEQYF.